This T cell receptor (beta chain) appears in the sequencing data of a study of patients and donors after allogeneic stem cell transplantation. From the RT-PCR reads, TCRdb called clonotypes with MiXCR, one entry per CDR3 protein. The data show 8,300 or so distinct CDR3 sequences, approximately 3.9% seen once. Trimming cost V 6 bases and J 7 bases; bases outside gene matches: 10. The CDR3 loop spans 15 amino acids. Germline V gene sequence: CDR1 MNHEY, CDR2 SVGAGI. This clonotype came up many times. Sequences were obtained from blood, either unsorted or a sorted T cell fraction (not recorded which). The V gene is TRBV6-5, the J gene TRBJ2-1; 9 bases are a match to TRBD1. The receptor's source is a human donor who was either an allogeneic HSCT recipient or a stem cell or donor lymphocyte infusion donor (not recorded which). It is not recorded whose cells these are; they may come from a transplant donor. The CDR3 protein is CASRKQGAVRNEQFF. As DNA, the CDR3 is TGTGCCAGCAGAAAACAGGGGGCTGTAAGAAATGAGCAGTTCTTC.